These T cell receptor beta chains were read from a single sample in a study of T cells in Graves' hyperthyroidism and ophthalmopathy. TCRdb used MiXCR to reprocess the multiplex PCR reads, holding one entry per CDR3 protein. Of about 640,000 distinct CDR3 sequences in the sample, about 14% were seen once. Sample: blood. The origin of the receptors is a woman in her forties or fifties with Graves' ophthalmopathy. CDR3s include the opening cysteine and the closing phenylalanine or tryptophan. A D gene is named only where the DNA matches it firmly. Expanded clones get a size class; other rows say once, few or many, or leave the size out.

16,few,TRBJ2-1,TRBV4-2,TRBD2,TGTGCCAGCAGCCAAAATAGCGGGAGTAATGACAATGAGCAGTTCTTC,CASSQNSGSNDNEQFF
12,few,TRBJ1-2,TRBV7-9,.,TGTGCCGGGGTGACAGAAAACTATGGCTACACCTTC,CAGVTENYGYTF
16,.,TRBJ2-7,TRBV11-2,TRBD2,TGTGCCAGCAGCCCTTGGGTAGCGGGGGCCGCCTACGAGCAGTACTTC,CASSPWVAGAAYEQYF
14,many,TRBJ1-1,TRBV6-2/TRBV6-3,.,TGTGCCAGCAGTTACGCCGATGGGGGGGGTGAAGCTTTCTTT,CASSYADGGGEAFF
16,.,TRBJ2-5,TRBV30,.,TGTGCCTGGAGTGTACGTCGTAACAGGGCACAAGAGACCCAGTACTTC,CAWSVRRNRAQETQYF
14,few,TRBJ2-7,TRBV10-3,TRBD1,TGTGCCATCAGGCCCTCGACAGGGACCTACGAGCAGTACTTC,CAIRPSTGTYEQYF
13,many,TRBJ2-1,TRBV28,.,TGTGCCAGCAGTTTGCAGGGTTACAATGAGCAGTTCTTC,CASSLQGYNEQFF
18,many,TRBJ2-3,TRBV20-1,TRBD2,TGCAGTGCTAGTTATGTGTTGCGGGAGGGCCCCAATTCAGATACGCAGTATTTT,CSASYVLREGPNSDTQYF
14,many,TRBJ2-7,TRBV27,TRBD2,TGTGCCAGCAGTGCCTTTCTAGCGGCCTACGAGCAGTACTTC,CASSAFLAAYEQYF
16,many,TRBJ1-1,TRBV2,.,TGTGCCAGCAGTGAATTGGTGGGACACATGAACACTGAAGCTTTCTTT,CASSELVGHMNTEAFF
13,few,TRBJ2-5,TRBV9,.,TGTGCCAGCAGCGTAGGGCCCCAAGAGACCCAGTACTTC,CASSVGPQETQYF
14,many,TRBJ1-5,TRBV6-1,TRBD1,TGTGCCAGCACCCCCGGACAGGGAAGACAGCCCCAGCATTTT,CASTPGQGRQPQHF
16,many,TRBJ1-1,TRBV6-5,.,TGTGCCAGCAGTTACTCGATACAGGCCCTGAACACTGAAGCTTTCTTT,CASSYSIQALNTEAFF
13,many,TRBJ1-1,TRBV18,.,TGTGCCAGCTCACCAACAGTATACACTGAAGCTTTCTTT,CASSPTVYTEAFF
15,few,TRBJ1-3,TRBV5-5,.,TGTGCCAGCAGCCAAATTACAGCATCTGGAAACACCATATATTTT,CASSQITASGNTIYF